This T cell receptor (beta chain) was recorded in a study of blood T cell repertoires in COVID-19. Whole-study context: Samples of COVID-19 (acute and convalescent) were obtained from the United States, Italy and Spain. Nucleic acid was either cDNA or gDNA, and it came from T cells, B-cell-depleted T cells, or PBMCs.

Authors' methods: Reference gene primer amplification in the assay estimated nucleated cell counts. The method was immunoSEQ multiplex PCR; TCRdb's version includes in-frame clones alone and lacks a portion of them. Clonal size and the V and J genes are those of that table, whereas D and trimming came from the DNA. The sample carries 50,000 to 70,000 clones, more than 75% recorded once. V dropped 6 bases and J dropped 0 bases, with 9 bases sitting between them. The CDR3 runs 14 residues. Germline V gives CDR1 MNHEY, CDR2 SVGAGI. What was sequenced was peripheral blood. The clonotype originates from a man aged 55 to 70 with active or convalescent COVID-19. The chain combines TRBV6-5 with TRBJ2-1; D may be TRBD1 (6 bases). CDR3 sequence reads: CASSVQGSYNEQFF. CDR3 DNA sequence: TGTGCCAGCAGCGTACAGGGCTCCTACAATGAGCAGTTCTTC.